This T cell receptor (beta chain) was sequenced for a study of Ad26.COV2.S vaccination and SARS-CoV-2 variants. Study details: Intramuscularly, Ad26.COV2.S was given either once or twice, 56 days apart.

The treatment here: some 20 received Ad26.COV2.S at low or high dose, single or two shots; five or six received placebo; per-sample allocation not given. Sample collection was performed on day 63 after the first vaccine or placebo injection. Libraries were prepared by immunoSEQ multiplex PCR; TCRdb keeps only in-frame clonotypes and omits some of them. In the table there are about 680,000 clones, around 90% of which are singletons. Study outcomes and limitations: Spike-specific TCR breadth ran higher among vaccine recipients than placebo recipients.

Trimming shortened V by 4 bases and J by 2 bases, and 8 bases separated the two germline ends. The CDR3 is 13 residues long. There are a few counts of this clone. Its antigen is undetermined. The sequences come from peripheral blood, collected in a trial of Ad26.COV2.S vaccine versus placebo. The clonotype was recovered from a person aged 18-65 years who received the Ad26.COV2.S COVID-19 vaccine or a placebo. This chain connects TRBV12-3 or TRBV12-4 to TRBJ1-2; no firm D call. The CDR3 spells CASSWVPNYGYTF. CDR3 nucleotides: TGTGCCAGCAGTTGGGTTCCAAACTATGGCTACACCTTC.